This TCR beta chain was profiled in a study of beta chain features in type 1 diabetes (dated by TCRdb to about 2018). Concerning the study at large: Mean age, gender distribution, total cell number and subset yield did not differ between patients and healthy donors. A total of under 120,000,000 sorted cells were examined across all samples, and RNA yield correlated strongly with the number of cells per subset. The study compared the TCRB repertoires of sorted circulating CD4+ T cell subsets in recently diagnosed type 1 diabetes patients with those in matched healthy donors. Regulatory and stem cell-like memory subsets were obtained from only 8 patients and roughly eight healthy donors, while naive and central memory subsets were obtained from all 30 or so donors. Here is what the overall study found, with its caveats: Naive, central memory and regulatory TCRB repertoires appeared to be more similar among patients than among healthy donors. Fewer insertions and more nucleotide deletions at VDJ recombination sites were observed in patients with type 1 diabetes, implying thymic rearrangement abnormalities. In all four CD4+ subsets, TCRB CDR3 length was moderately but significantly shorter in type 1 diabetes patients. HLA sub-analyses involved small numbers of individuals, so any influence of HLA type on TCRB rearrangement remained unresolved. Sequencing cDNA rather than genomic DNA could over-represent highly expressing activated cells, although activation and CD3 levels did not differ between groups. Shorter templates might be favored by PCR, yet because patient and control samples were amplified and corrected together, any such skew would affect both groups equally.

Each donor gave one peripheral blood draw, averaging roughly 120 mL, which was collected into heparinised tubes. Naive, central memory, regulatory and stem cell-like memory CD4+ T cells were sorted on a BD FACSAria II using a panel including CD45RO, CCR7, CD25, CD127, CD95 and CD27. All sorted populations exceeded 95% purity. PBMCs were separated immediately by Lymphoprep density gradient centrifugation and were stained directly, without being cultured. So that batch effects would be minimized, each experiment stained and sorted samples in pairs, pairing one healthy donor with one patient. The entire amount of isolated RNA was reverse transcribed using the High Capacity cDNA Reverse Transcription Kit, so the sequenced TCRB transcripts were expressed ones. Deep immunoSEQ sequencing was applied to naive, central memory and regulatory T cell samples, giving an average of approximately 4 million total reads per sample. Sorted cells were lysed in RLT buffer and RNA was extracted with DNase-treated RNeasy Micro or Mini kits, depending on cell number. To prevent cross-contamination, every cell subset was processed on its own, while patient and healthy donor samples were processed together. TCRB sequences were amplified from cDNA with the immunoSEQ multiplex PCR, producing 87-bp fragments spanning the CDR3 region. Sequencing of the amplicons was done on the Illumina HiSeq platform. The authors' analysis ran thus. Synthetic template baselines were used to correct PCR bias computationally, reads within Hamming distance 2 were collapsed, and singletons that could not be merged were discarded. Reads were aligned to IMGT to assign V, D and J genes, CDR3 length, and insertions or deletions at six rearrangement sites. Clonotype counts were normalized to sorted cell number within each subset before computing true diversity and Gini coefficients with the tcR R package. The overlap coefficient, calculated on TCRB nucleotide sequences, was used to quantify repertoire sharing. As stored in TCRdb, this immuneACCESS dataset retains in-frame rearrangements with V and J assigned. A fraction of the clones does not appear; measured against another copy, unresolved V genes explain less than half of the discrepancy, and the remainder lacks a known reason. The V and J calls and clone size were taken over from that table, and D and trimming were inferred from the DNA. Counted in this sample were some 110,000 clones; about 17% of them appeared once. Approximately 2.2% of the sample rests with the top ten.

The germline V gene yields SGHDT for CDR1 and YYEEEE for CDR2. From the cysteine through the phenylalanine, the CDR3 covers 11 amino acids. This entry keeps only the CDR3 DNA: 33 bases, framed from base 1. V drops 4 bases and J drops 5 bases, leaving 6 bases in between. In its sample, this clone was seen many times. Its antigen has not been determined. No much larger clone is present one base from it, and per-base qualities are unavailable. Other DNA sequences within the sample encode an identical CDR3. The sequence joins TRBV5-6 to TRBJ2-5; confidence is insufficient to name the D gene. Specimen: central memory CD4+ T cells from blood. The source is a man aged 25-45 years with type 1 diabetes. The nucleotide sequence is TGTGCCAGCAGCAGTCTGGAGACCCAGTACTTC. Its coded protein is CASSSLETQYF.